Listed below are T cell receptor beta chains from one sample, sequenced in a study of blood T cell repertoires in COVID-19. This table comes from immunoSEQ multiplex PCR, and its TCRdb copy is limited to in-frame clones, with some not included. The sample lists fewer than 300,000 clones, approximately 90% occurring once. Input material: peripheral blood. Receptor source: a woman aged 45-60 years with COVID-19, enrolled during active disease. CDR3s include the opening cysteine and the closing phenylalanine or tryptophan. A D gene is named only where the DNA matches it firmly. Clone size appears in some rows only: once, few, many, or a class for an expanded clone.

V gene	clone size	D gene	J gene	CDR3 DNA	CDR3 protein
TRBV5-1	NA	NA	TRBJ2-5	TGCGCCAGCAGCTTGACAGGAACTACATTATACCAAGAGACCCAGTACTTC	CASSLTGTTLYQETQYF
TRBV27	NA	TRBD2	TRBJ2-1	TGTGCCAGCAGTCTGAGGACTAGCGGGAGGGGCAATGAGCAGTTCTTC	CASSLRTSGRGNEQFF
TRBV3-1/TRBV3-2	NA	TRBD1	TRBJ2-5	TGTGCCAGCAGACGCGGACAGGCCGCGAGAGAGACCCAGTACTTC	CASRRGQAARETQYF
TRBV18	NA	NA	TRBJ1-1	TGTGCCAGCTCACCAATTGATAATCCAGGGGCGGCCATGGCTTTCTTT	CASSPIDNPGAAMAFF
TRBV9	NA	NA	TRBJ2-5	TGTGCCAGCAGCGCGGGGGCACGGACTAGTCAAGAGACCCAGTACTTC	CASSAGARTSQETQYF
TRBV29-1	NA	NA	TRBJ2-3	TGCAGCGCTCAGGAGGCCACAACAGATACGCAGTATTTT	CSAQEATTDTQYF
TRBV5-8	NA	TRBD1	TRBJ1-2	TGTGCCAGCAGCTTGATTCTGGGGACAGGGACCAACTATGGCTACACCTTC	CASSLILGTGTNYGYTF
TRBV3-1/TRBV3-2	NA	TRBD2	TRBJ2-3	TGTGCCAGCAGCCACACCCGGACTAGCGGGAGCCCAGATACGCAGTATTTT	CASSHTRTSGSPDTQYF
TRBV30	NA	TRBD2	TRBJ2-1	TGTGCCTGGAGGTTCCCCGATAGGTTTCTAGCGGGCTACAATGAGCAGTTCTTC	CAWRFPDRFLAGYNEQFF
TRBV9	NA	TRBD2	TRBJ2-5	TGTGCCAGCAGCGTACGGATGGCGGGAGACGCGGAGACCCAGTACTTC	CASSVRMAGDAETQYF
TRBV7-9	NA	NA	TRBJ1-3	TGTGCCAGCCGGGATGGGCTGGTTGGAAACACCATATATTTT	CASRDGLVGNTIYF
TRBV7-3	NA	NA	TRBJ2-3	TGTGCCAGCAGCGGCGACGGGGTAGCCGGAGATACGCAGTATTTT	CASSGDGVAGDTQYF
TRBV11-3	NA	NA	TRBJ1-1	TGTGCCAGCAGCTCCCGGGACTCTGAAGCTTTCTTT	CASSSRDSEAFF
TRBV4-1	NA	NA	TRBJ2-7	TGCGCCAGCAGCCAAGCGGCGGCCAGACGACCCTACGAGCAGTACTTC	CASSQAAARRPYEQYF
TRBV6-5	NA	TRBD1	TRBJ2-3	TGTGCCAGCAGTCTCGGACAGGGCGCAGATACGCAGTATTTT	CASSLGQGADTQYF
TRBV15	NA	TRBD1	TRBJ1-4	TGTGCCACCAGCAGTGACAGGGGAGGCGAAAAACTGTTTTTT	CATSSDRGGEKLFF
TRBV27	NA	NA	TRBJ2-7	TGTGCCAGCAGTCTATACAGGGAGACCTACGAGCAGTACTTC	CASSLYRETYEQYF
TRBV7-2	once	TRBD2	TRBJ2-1	TGTGCCAGCAGCTTAGGACTAGCTTACAATGAGCAGTTCTTC	CASSLGLAYNEQFF
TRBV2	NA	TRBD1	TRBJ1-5	TGTGCCAGCAGTGTCGACAGGGGGAATCAGCCCCAGCATTTT	CASSVDRGNQPQHF
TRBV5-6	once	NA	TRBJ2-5	TGTGCCAGCAGCTTCGGTCTCCTGTACCAAGAGACCCAGTACTTC	CASSFGLLYQETQYF
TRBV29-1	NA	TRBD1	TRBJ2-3	TGCAGCGGGACGACAGGGGCCGGAGATACGCAGTATTTT	CSGTTGAGDTQYF
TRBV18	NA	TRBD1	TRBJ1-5	TGTGCCAGCGCCGGGACAGGGGATCAGCCCCAGCATTTT	CASAGTGDQPQHF
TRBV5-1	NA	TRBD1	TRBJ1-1	TGCGCCAGCAGCTTTGAGACAGGGAGTAGGGACACTGAAGCTTTCTTT	CASSFETGSRDTEAFF
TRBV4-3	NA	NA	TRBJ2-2	TGCGCCAGCAGCCAAGCCCCCTGGAAACAGGGCAACTCACTGGGGGAGCTGTTTTTT	CASSQAPWKQGNSLGELFF
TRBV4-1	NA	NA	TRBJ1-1	TGCGCCAGCAGCCCACATTCCAGTCTCGTCTTT	CASSPHSSLVF
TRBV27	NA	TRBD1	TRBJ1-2	TGTGCCAGCAGACGATTAACAGGGGGCGCCTCATACGGCTACACCTTC	CASRRLTGGASYGYTF
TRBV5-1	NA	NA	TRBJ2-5	TGCGCCAGCCGGACGGGGGAAGAGACCCAGTACTTC	CASRTGEETQYF
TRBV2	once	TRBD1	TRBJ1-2	TGTGCCAGCGACCCTACGTACAGGGGGCAGAGCGGCTACACCTTC	CASDPTYRGQSGYTF
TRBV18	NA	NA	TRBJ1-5	TGTGCCAGCTCACCAATGAACCTTGCGGGGGAGCCCCAGCATTTT	CASSPMNLAGEPQHF
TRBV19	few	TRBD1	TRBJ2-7	TGTGCCAGTAGCCCGACAGGGGGCCCCCACTACGAGCAGTACTTC	CASSPTGGPHYEQYF
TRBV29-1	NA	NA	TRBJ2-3	TGCAGCGTCGCTACTGGTACCACAGATACGCAGTATTTT	CSVATGTTDTQYF
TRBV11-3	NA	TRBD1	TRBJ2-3	TGTGCCAGCAGCTCGGACAGGGCCACAGATACGCAGTATTTT	CASSSDRATDTQYF
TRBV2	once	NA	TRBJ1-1	TGTGCCAGCAGGCAGGCAATGAACACTGAAGCTTTCTTT	CASRQAMNTEAFF
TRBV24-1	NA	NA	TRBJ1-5	TGTGCCACCGGGCAGGGAGGTCAGCCCCAGCATTTT	CATGQGGQPQHF
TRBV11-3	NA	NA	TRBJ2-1	TGTGCCAGCAGCTTATTAGGAGGGCCCCTCTACAATGAGCAGTTCTTC	CASSLLGGPLYNEQFF
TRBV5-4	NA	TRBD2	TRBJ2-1	TGTGCCAGCAGCGATGGGACTAGCGGTCTGCTTTACAATGAGCAGTTCTTC	CASSDGTSGLLYNEQFF
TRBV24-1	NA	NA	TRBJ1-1	TGTGCCACCAGGACGGTCAAGGGGACTGAAGCTTTCTTT	CATRTVKGTEAFF
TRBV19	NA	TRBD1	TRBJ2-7	TGTGCCAGTAGTATATACAGGGGTTACGAGCAGTACTTC	CASSIYRGYEQYF
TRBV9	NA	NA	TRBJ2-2	TGTGCCAGCAGCGTAGTAACAGGGCTCACCGGGGAGCTGTTTTTT	CASSVVTGLTGELFF
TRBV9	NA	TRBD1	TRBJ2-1	TGTGCCAGCAGCGTAGCTACGGACTGGGTTCGACAGGGCCCCCGGGATGAGCAGTTCTTC	CASSVATDWVRQGPRDEQFF
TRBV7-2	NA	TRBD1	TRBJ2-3	TGTGCCAGCAGCTTAATAGGGGGCCTCATGGACACAGATACGCAGTATTTT	CASSLIGGLMDTDTQYF